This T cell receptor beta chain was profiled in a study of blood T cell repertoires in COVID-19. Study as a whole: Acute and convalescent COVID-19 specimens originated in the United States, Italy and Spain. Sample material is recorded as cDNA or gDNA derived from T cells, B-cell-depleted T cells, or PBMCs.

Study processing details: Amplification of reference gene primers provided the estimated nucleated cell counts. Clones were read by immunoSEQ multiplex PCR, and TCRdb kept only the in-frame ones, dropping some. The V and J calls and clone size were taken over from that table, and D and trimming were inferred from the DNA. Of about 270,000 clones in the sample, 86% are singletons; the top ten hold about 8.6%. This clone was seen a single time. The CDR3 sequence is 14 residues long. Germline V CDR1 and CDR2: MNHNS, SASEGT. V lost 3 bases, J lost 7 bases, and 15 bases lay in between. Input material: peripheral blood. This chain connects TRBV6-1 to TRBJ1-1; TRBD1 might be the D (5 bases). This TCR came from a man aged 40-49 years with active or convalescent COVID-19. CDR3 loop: CASSDRGTRSEAFF. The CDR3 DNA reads TGTGCCAGCAGTGATAGAGGGACTAGGAGTGAAGCTTTCTTT.